The next 10 T cell receptor beta chains were all read from a single sample in a study of T cell clonality in common variable immunodeficiency (dated by TCRdb to between 2014 and 2017). Results the study describes overall, beyond this receptor: CVID TCRbeta sequences were reported to have fewer deletions and N-nucleotide insertions and to lack highly modified clones with 13 or more V deletions.

For these receptors, no antigen is known. Receptor libraries were prepared by the immunoSEQ multiplex PCR assay. The source is immuneACCESS, and TCRdb retained only in-frame sequences with V and J called. Part of the clones is not carried over; for the studies checked, unresolved V genes explain less than half of this, and the remainder is unexplained. This sample holds more than 20,000 clones in total, without any singletons. The top ten clonotypes cover under 5% of the sample. The sample taken for sequencing was peripheral blood mononuclear cells. Receptors were obtained from a human donor with common variable immunodeficiency.

In its sample, this clone was seen many times. The read ends 3 residues early relative to the CDR3; the germline J gene fills the gap. This chain connects TRBV7-9 to TRBJ2-3; D unclear. Trimming pared 5 bases from V and 1 base from J, leaving 10 bases between. This CDR3 region has 14 residues. In germline, CDR1 is SEHNR, CDR2 FQNEAQ (reference sequence). The CDR3 region is CASSPEAGTDTQYF. The covered CDR3 bases are TGTGCCAGCAGCCCAGAGGCCGGCACAGATACG.

Relative to its sample, this clone is medium-sized. The CDR3 goes on 3 residues after the read ends, and that part is filled in from the germline J gene. This chain links TRBV18 with TRBJ2-3; perhaps TRBD2 as D (5 bases). Germline CDR1 KGHSH, CDR2 LQKENI. The V gene lost 1 base and the J gene lost 4 bases, with 6 bases spanning the gap. The CDR3 sequence is 13 residues long. Partial CDR3 DNA: TGTGCCAGCTCACCACTTAGCGCAGATACG. It translates to CASSPLSADT. In full, the CDR3 is CASSPLSADTQYF.

In its sample, this clone was seen a few times. The read halts 3 residues ahead of the CDR3 end, with the missing end drawn from the germline J gene. The rearrangement joins TRBV2 to TRBJ1-4; D is ambiguous. The CDR3 has 14 amino acids. Between the trimmed V and J ends, which lost 6 bases and 0 bases, there was a span of 8 bases. The germline CDR1 and CDR2 sequences are SNHLY and FYNNEI. The CDR3 is CASRILTTNEKLFF. The CDR3 bases that were read are TGTGCCAGCAGAATACTGACAACTAATGAAAAA.

Regarding this clone: The sequence runs out 3 residues before the end of the CDR3; the remainder is reconstructed from the germline J gene. The chain employs TRBV18 and TRBJ2-7; D might be TRBD2 (6 bases). This CDR3 has 13 residues. V was trimmed by 5 bases and J by 3 bases, leaving 11 bases between them. The germline CDR1 and CDR2 sequences are KGHSH and LQKENI. The CDR3 bases that were read are TGTGCCAGCTCATGGGGGACTCACTACGAG. Translated, it gives CASSWGTHYE. In full, the CDR3 reads CASSWGTHYEQYF. Full variable domain (rest looked up from reference TRBV18 and TRBJ2-7): NAGVMQNPRHLVRRRGQEARLRCSPMKGHSHVYWYRQLPEEGLKFMVYLQKENIIDESGMPKERFSAEFPKEGPSILRIQQVVRGDSAAYFCASSWGTHYEQYFGPGTRLTVT.

The CDR3 protein is CASRGQGASGYTF. Partial CDR3 DNA: TGTGCCAGCAGGGGCCAGGGGGCAAGTGGC. The chain is built from TRBV2 and TRBJ1-2; the match to TRBD1 covers 8 bases. The read terminates 3 residues before the CDR3 end, so the remaining end is supplied by the germline J gene. The junction had 7 bases not matched to a gene; V was cut back by 6 bases and J by 7 bases. Germline lookup yields CDR1 SNHLY and CDR2 FYNNEI. The CDR3 loop spans 13 amino acids. Full variable domain (remainder filled in from reference TRBV2 and TRBJ1-2): EPEVTQTPSHQVTQMGQEVILRCVPISNHLYFYWYRQILGQKVEFLVSFYNNEISEKSEIFDDQFSVERPDGSNFTLKIRSTKLEDSAMYFCASRGQGASGYTFGSGTRLTVV.

This clone was seen many times. The DNA ends 3 residues before the CDR3 does, and the rest of the CDR3 is filled in from the germline J gene. The chain is built from TRBV28 and TRBJ2-1, with 8 nucleotides matching TRBD2. Trimming at V came to 6 bases and at J to 7 bases, leaving 8 bases not matched to a gene. The germline gives CDR1 MDHEN, CDR2 SYDVKM. CDR3 length: 14 residues. The sequenced part of the CDR3 DNA is TGTGCCAGCAGGCTCGGCGGGAGGTTGAATGAG. Amino acids: CASRLGGRLNE. The whole CDR3 sequence reads CASRLGGRLNEQFF.

For this clone: The read falls 3 residues short of the CDR3 end, and the missing part is taken from the germline J gene. The chain joins TRBV7-3 to TRBJ2-1; 10 positions match TRBD2. Germline loops: CDR1 SGHTA, CDR2 FQGTGA. The CDR3 is made up of 14 amino acids. V was clipped by 6 bases and J by 7 bases; unmatched bases: 6. The chain's CDR3 is CASSKSGGGNEQFF. CDR3 DNA, as far as it was read: TGTGCCAGCAGTAAAAGCGGGGGGGGGAATGAG.

For this clone: Read coverage stops 3 residues before the CDR3 terminus; the germline J gene supplies the remainder. This chain links TRBV2 with TRBJ1-6; TRBD1 might be the D (5 bases). Germline loops: CDR1 SNHLY, CDR2 FYNNEI. Deletions cut 5 bases from V and 10 bases from J, with 12 bases between. The CDR3 is 13 residues long. The sequenced part of the CDR3 DNA is TGTGCCAGCAGTAGGGGTATCGGGTCACCC. Encoded protein: CASSRGIGSP. The CDR3 in its entirety is CASSRGIGSPLHF.

In regard to this clone: The read terminates 3 residues ahead of where the CDR3 ends, so the germline J gene completes it. The genes are TRBV18 and TRBJ1-3; 8 bases agree with TRBD1. The V and J ends lost 3 bases and 3 bases, in that order; junction bases with no gene match: 13. The CDR3 has 18 residues. Looked up from germline, CDR1 is KGHSH and CDR2 is LQKENI. The DNA read from the CDR3 is TGTGCCAGCTCACCTTTGAAACCCCTCGGGACAGGTGGAAACACC. Amino acids: CASSPLKPLGTGGNT. The full-length CDR3 reads as CASSPLKPLGTGGNTIYF. The variable domain in full, with the rest retrieved from reference TRBV18 and TRBJ1-3, is NAGVMQNPRHLVRRRGQEARLRCSPMKGHSHVYWYRQLPEEGLKFMVYLQKENIIDESGMPKERFSAEFPKEGPSILRIQQVVRGDSAAYFCASSPLKPLGTGGNTIYFGEGSWLTVV.

As regards this clone: Coverage ceases 3 residues before the CDR3 finishes, and the germline J gene fills in the end. This rearrangement joins TRBV18 to TRBJ1-1; TRBD1 aligns across 10 bases. CDR1 KGHSH and CDR2 LQKENI come from the germline V gene. The CDR3 contains 17 residues. The V and J ends lost 3 bases and 4 bases, in that order; junction bases with no gene match: 11. The CDR3 here is CASSPVPGQGRVTEAFF. Partial CDR3 DNA: TGTGCCAGCTCACCCGTCCCGGGACAGGGGCGGGTCACTGAA.